These T cell receptor beta chains were read from a single sample in a study of blood T cell repertoires in COVID-19. Profiled with immunoSEQ multiplex PCR; TCRdb holds only in-frame clones, not every one. The table has 95,000 to 150,000 clones, 80% seen once. The sample was peripheral blood. The receptors were sampled from a man between 60 and 75 years old with active or convalescent COVID-19. Each CDR3 is given with its conserved first and last residue. D genes are given only for firm matches. Some rows mark clone size as missing; the rest say once, few, many or name a class of expanded clone.

NA	TRBV11-3	TRBJ2-7	TRBD1	CASSRQGAFNEQYF	TGTGCCAGCAGCCGACAGGGGGCGTTCAACGAGCAGTACTTC
NA	TRBV6-5	TRBJ2-1	NA	CASSYRGGIGDNEQFF	TGTGCCAGCAGTTACAGGGGAGGAATTGGGGACAATGAGCAGTTCTTC
NA	TRBV6-2/TRBV6-3	TRBJ1-1	NA	CASSPYGTMNTEAFF	TGTGCCAGCAGCCCTTATGGGACTATGAACACTGAAGCTTTCTTT
NA	TRBV5-5	TRBJ2-7	TRBD1	CASSVVLRGGPAEQYF	TGTGCCAGCAGCGTTGTGCTTCGAGGGGGCCCAGCCGAGCAGTACTTC
NA	TRBV30	TRBJ1-5	NA	CAWSVGGGSNQPQHF	TGTGCCTGGAGTGTAGGGGGAGGGAGCAATCAGCCCCAGCATTTT
NA	TRBV7-9	TRBJ2-3	TRBD2	CASSLARQLAGGSPDTQYF	TGTGCCAGCAGCTTAGCCCGACAACTAGCGGGAGGTTCCCCAGATACGCAGTATTTT
NA	TRBV4-3	TRBJ2-3	TRBD2	CASSQGWGGSNGNTDTQYF	TGCGCCAGCAGCCAAGGCTGGGGCGGGAGCAACGGGAACACAGATACGCAGTATTTT
NA	TRBV19	TRBJ2-7	NA	CASSIAGTTYEQYF	TGTGCCAGTAGTATAGCGGGTACCACCTACGAGCAGTACTTC
once	TRBV6-5	TRBJ1-1	NA	CASTKGEGLAFF	TGTGCCAGCACTAAAGGGGAGGGCTTAGCTTTCTTT
NA	TRBV5-8	TRBJ2-3	NA	CASSFVGGTQYF	TGTGCCAGCAGCTTTGTTGGAGGTACGCAGTATTTT
NA	TRBV29-1	TRBJ2-2	NA	CSVAGTTNTGELFF	TGCAGCGTCGCCGGGACAACGAACACCGGGGAGCTGTTTTTT
NA	TRBV7-9	TRBJ2-1	NA	CASSFSTGFYNEQFF	TGTGCCAGCAGCTTCTCAACGGGTTTCTACAATGAGCAGTTCTTC
NA	TRBV20-1	TRBJ2-5	NA	CSASFSGVEETQYF	TGCAGTGCTAGTTTCTCAGGGGTGGAAGAGACCCAGTACTTC
once	TRBV19	TRBJ1-1	NA	CASSITTENTEAFF	TGTGCCAGTAGTATAACTACGGAAAACACTGAAGCTTTCTTT
large	TRBV4-3	TRBJ2-7	NA	CASSQARVGTFYEQYF	TGCGCCAGCAGCCAAGCCAGGGTGGGTACCTTCTACGAGCAGTACTTC
NA	TRBV5-4	TRBJ1-2	NA	CASSLAGLRTNYGYTF	TGTGCCAGCAGCCTGGCAGGGCTCCGGACTAACTATGGCTACACCTTC
NA	TRBV28	TRBJ2-7	NA	CASSFKLHLVEQYF	TGTGCCAGCAGTTTTAAGCTCCACCTGGTGGAGCAGTACTTC
NA	TRBV6-5	TRBJ1-5	NA	CASGNQGGQPQHF	TGTGCCAGCGGCAACCAGGGAGGTCAGCCCCAGCATTTT
NA	TRBV10-3	TRBJ2-1	TRBD2	CAISEGTGGYNEQFF	TGTGCCATCAGTGAGGGAACGGGGGGCTACAATGAGCAGTTCTTC
NA	TRBV5-6	TRBJ2-7	NA	CASSPRQATYEQYF	TGTGCCAGCAGCCCCCGACAGGCGACCTACGAGCAGTACTTC
few	TRBV27	TRBJ2-1	TRBD2	CASSPRLAGIPGSYNEQFF	TGTGCCAGCAGTCCCCGCCTAGCGGGAATCCCGGGCTCCTACAATGAGCAGTTCTTC
NA	TRBV19	TRBJ2-3	TRBD2	CASSIDQAGGNTDTQYF	TGTGCCAGTAGTATAGACCAAGCGGGAGGGAACACAGATACGCAGTATTTT
NA	TRBV19	TRBJ2-1	NA	CASQVYNEQFF	TGTGCCAGTCAGGTCTACAATGAGCAGTTCTTC
NA	TRBV6-5	TRBJ2-6	NA	CASEGAGANVLTF	TGTGCCAGCGAGGGGGCTGGGGCCAACGTCCTGACTTTC
NA	TRBV16	TRBJ1-2	TRBD1	CATSRGGTNYGYTF	TGTGCCACCAGTCGAGGGGGCACTAACTATGGCTACACCTTC
few	TRBV27	TRBJ2-1	TRBD2	CASRVLAGGTNEQFF	TGTGCCAGCAGGGTTTTAGCGGGAGGTACAAATGAGCAGTTCTTC
few	TRBV10-3	TRBJ2-7	TRBD2	CAISDSGRAYEQYF	TGTGCCATCAGTGATAGCGGGAGGGCCTACGAGCAGTACTTC
NA	TRBV6-2/TRBV6-3	TRBJ2-1	TRBD2	CASTPGGLAGGSSYNEQFF	TGTGCCAGCACCCCGGGGGGACTAGCGGGAGGGAGCTCCTACAATGAGCAGTTCTTC
NA	TRBV4-3	TRBJ2-3	TRBD2	CASSQSVAGLDTDTQYF	TGCGCCAGCAGCCAATCCGTGGCGGGACTAGACACAGATACGCAGTATTTT
NA	TRBV5-1	TRBJ1-1	NA	CASSLDAGNTEAFF	TGCGCCAGCAGCTTGGATGCGGGGAACACTGAAGCTTTCTTT
NA	TRBV11-2	TRBJ1-4	TRBD1	CASSYRGRATNEKLFF	TGTGCCAGCAGCTACAGGGGCAGGGCAACTAATGAAAAACTGTTTTTT
NA	TRBV28	TRBJ2-2	NA	CASSPRHTGELFF	TGTGCCAGCAGTCCCCGTCACACCGGGGAGCTGTTTTTT
NA	TRBV19	TRBJ2-5	TRBD2	CASSMTATSGMHYF	TGTGCCAGTAGTATGACTGCGACTAGCGGGATGCATTACTTC
NA	TRBV29-1	TRBJ2-3	TRBD2	CSVGPSRLIAGGPADTQYF	TGCAGCGTTGGGCCGAGCAGGCTAATAGCGGGAGGCCCGGCAGATACGCAGTATTTT
few	TRBV7-9	TRBJ1-1	TRBD1	CASSFRGRRTFF	TGTGCCAGCAGCTTCAGGGGGCGTAGGACTTTCTTT
few	TRBV4-3	TRBJ1-2	NA	CASSQGGEGRVYTF	TGCGCCAGCAGCCAAGGGGGGGAGGGCAGAGTCTACACCTTC
NA	TRBV6-1	TRBJ2-5	TRBD1	CASSENPGQGAKTQYF	TGTGCCAGCAGTGAAAACCCCGGACAGGGGGCGAAGACCCAGTACTTC
NA	TRBV3-1/TRBV3-2	TRBJ1-4	TRBD1	CASSLPREGTGGASNEKLFF	TGTGCCAGCAGCCTCCCCCGGGAGGGGACAGGGGGCGCGTCTAATGAAAAACTGTTTTTT
NA	TRBV9	TRBJ2-3	NA	CASNPGASTDTQYF	TGTGCCAGCAACCCGGGAGCCAGCACAGATACGCAGTATTTT
NA	TRBV5-1	TRBJ2-1	TRBD2	CATKPLAGDYNEQFF	TGCGCCACCAAACCCCTAGCGGGAGACTACAATGAGCAGTTCTTC
NA	TRBV24-1	TRBJ2-2	NA	CATSDWDFEGSAGELFF	TGTGCCACCAGTGACTGGGACTTCGAGGGGTCGGCCGGGGAGCTGTTTTTT
NA	TRBV28	TRBJ2-1	TRBD1	CASRGQGWSEQFF	TGTGCCAGCAGGGGACAGGGGTGGAGTGAGCAGTTCTTC
NA	TRBV6-5	TRBJ2-1	NA	CASSYLDNGQAPFF	TGTGCCAGCAGTTATCTGGACAACGGCCAGGCACCGTTCTTC
NA	TRBV6-6	TRBJ2-7	NA	CASSYVEQNEQYF	TGTGCCAGCAGTTACGTGGAACAGAACGAGCAGTACTTC
once	TRBV7-2	TRBJ1-4	NA	CASSLGGGRKLFF	TGTGCCAGCAGCTTAGGGGGGGGGCGGAAACTGTTTTTT
NA	TRBV19	TRBJ2-3	TRBD1	CASSIEGTEADTQYF	TGTGCCAGTAGTATAGAAGGGACAGAGGCAGATACGCAGTATTTT